This T cell receptor (beta chain) was retrieved from a study of T cells in Graves' hyperthyroidism and ophthalmopathy. Study-wide results and limits: Most thyroid clonotypes expanded above 0.001 appeared in blood too.

The CDR3 regions of TCR beta were amplified from RNA transcripts. A set of HTBI primers served as the primers for a first-round RT-PCR of the TCR CDR3. TCRdb used MiXCR to reprocess the multiplex PCR reads, holding one entry per CDR3 protein. The repertoire has about 270,000 distinct CDR3 sequences, roughly 22% of them found once; the top ten carry around 65%. This CDR3 spans 15 amino acids. Germline assignment: CDR1 SGHNT and CDR2 YENEEA. A few counts support this clonotype. Antigen unknown. Relative to the germline gene, one junction end is altered; a read error may explain this. The chain links TRBV11-3 to TRBJ2-1; D might be TRBD1 (6 bases). Sequencing was done on a sample of blood. This receptor was obtained from a young man with Graves' ophthalmopathy. The CDR3 here is CAGSLDKGTRNEQFF. For the CDR3, the DNA is TGTGCCGGCAGCTTAGATAAGGGGACACGCAATGAGCAGTTCTTC.